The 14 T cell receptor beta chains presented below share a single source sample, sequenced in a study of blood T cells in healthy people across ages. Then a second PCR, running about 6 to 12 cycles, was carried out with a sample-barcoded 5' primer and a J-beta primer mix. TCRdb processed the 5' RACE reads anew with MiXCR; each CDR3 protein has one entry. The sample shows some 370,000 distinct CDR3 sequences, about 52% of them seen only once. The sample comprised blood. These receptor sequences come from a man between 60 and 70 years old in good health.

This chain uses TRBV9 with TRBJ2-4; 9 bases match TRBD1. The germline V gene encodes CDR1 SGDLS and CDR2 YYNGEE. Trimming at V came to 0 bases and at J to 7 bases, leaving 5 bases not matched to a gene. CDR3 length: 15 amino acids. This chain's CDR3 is CASSVDPGQGNIQYF. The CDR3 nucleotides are TGTGCCAGCAGCGTAGATCCGGGACAGGGTAACATTCAGTACTTC.

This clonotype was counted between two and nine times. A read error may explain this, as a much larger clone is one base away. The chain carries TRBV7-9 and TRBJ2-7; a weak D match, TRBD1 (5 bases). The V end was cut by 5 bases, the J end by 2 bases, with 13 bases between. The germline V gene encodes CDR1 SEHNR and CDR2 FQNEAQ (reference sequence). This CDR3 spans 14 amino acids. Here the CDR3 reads CASSDVLGAYEQYF. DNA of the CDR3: TGTGCCAGCAGCGATGTCCTAGGGGCCTACGAGCAGTACTTC.

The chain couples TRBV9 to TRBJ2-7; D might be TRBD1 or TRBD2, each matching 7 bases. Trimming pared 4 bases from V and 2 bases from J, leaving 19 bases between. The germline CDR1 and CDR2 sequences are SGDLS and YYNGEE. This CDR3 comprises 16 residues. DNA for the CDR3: TGTGCCAGCAGCCCCCGCGGGAGCGGGACAGCCTACGAGCAGTACTTC. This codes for CASSPRGSGTAYEQYF.

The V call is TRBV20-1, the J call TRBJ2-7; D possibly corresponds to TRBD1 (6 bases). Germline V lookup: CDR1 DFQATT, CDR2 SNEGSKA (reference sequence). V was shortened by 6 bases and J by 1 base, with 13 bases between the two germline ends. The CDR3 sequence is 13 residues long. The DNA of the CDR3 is TGCAGTGCGGCAGGGGTGAAGTCCTACGAGCAGTACTTC. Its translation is CSAAGVKSYEQYF.

CDR3 in DNA: TGTGCCAGCAGTTACCCAAGAATCAGCGAGACCCAGTACTTC. This codes for CASSYPRISETQYF. The chain combines TRBV6-6 with TRBJ2-5, with D unclear. The CDR3 is 14 residues long. Trimming pared 2 bases from V and 5 bases from J, leaving 12 bases between. Germline assignment: CDR1 MNHNY and CDR2 SVGAGI (reference sequence).

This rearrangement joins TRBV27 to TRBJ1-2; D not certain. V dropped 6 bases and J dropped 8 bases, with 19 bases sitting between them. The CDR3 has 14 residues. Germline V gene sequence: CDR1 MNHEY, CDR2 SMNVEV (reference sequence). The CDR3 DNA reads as TGTGCCAGCAGCCTTACACCGGCCAGTAGCGGCTACACCTTC. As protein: CASSLTPASSGYTF.

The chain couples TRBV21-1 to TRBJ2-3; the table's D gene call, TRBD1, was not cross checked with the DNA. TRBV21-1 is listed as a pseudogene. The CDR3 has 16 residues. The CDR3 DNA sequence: TGTGCCAGCAGCAGGCCGCAGGGCGGTAGCACAGATACGCAGTATTTT. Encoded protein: CASSRPQGGSTDTQYF.

For the CDR3, the DNA is TGTGCCAGCTCACCACCGAAATTTGGGGACAGGGTGGAGGACACTGAAGCTTTCTTT. Translating gives CASSPPKFGDRVEDTEAFF. The V call is TRBV18, the J call TRBJ1-1, with 9 positions matching TRBD1. This CDR3 comprises 19 residues. V lost 0 bases, J lost 3 bases, and 14 bases stayed unmatched. Germline lookup yields CDR1 KGHSH and CDR2 LQKENI.

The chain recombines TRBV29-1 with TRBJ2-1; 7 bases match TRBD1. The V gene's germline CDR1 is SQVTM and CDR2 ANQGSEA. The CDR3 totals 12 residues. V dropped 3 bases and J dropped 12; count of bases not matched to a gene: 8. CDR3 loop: CSVDDRQGPQFF. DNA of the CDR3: TGCAGCGTTGACGATAGACAGGGTCCGCAGTTCTTC.

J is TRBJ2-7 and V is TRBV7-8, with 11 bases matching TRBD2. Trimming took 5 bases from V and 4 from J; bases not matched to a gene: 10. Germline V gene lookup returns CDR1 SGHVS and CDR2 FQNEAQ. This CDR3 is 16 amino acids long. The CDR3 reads CASSVNDASGRYEQYF. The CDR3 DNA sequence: TGTGCCAGCAGCGTTAACGACGCTAGCGGGAGGTACGAGCAGTACTTC.

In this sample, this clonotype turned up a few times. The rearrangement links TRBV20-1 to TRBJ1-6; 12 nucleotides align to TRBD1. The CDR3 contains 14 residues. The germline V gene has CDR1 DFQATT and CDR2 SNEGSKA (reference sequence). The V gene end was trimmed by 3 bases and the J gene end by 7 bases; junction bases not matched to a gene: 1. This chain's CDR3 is CSARGQGANSPLHF. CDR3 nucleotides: TGCAGTGCTAGGGGACAGGGGGCGAATTCACCCCTCCACTTT.

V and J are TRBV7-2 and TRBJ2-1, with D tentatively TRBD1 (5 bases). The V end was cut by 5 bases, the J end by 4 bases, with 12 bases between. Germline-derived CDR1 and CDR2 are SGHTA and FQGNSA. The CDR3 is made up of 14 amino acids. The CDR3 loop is CASSIDSGYNEQFF. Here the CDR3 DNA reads TGTGCCAGCAGCATAGACAGTGGATACAATGAGCAGTTCTTC.

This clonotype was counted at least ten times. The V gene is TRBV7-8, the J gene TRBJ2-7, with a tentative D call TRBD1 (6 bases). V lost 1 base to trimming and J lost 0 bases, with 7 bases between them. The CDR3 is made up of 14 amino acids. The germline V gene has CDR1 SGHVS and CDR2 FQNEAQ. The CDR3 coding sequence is TGTGCCAGCAGCTTAGGGACAGCCTCCTACGAGCAGTACTTC. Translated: CASSLGTASYEQYF.

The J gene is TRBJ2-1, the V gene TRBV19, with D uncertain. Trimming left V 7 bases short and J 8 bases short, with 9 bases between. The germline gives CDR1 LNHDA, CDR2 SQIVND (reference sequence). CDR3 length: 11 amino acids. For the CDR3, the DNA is TGTGCCAGTACCATCCAGGATGAGCAGTTCTTC. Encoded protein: CASTIQDEQFF. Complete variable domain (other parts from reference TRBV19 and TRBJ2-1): DGGITQSPKYLFRKEGQNVTLSCEQNLNHDAMYWYRQDPGQGLRLIYYSQIVNDFQKGDIAEGYSVSREKKESFPLTVTSAQKNPTAFYLCASTIQDEQFFGPGTRLTVL.